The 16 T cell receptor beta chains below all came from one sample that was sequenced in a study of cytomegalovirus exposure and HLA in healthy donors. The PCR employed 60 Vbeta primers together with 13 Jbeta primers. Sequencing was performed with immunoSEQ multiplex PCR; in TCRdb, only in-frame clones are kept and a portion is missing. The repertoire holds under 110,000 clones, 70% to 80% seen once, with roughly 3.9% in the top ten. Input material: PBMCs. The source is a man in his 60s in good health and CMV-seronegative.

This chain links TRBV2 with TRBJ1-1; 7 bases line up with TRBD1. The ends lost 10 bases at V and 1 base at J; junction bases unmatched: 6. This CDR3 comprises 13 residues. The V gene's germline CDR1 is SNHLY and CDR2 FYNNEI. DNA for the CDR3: TGTGCCAATGGACAGGAACAGAACACTGAAGCTTTCTTT. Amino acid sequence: CANGQEQNTEAFF.

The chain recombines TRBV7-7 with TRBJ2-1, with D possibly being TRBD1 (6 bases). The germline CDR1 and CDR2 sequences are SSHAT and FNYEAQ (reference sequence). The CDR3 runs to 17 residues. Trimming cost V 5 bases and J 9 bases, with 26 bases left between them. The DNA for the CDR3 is TGTGCCAGCAGCCCGAATGGGGGCCATCCTACCGTGGGTGAGCAGTTCTTC. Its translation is CASSPNGGHPTVGEQFF.

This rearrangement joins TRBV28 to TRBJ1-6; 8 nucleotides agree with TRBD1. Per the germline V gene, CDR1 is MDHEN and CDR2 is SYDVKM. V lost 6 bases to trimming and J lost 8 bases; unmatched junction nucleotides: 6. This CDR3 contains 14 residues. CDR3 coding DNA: TGTGCCAGCAGGGGGGGACAGGCAGATTCACCCCTCCACTTT. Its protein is CASRGGQADSPLHF.

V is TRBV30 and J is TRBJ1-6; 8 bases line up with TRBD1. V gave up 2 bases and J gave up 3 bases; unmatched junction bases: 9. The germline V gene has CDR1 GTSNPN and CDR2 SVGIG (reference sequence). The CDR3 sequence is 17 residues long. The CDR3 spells CAWSLPGGGLYNSPLHF. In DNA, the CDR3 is TGTGCCTGGAGTCTGCCAGGGGGCGGCCTCTATAATTCACCCCTCCACTTT.

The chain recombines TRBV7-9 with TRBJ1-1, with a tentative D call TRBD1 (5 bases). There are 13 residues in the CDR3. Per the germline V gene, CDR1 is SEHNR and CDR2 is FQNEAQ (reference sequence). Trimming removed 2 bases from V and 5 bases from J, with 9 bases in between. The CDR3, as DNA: TGTGCCAGCAGCTTACAACAGGATACTGAAGCTTTCTTT. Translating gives CASSLQQDTEAFF.

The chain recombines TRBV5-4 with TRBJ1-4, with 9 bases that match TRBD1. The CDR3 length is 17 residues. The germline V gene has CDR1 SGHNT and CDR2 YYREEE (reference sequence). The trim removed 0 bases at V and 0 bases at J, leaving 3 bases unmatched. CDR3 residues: CASSLGTGVSTNEKLFF. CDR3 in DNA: TGTGCCAGCAGCTTGGGGACAGGGGTTTCAACTAATGAAAAACTGTTTTTT. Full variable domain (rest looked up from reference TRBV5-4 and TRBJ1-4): ETGVTQSPTHLIKTRGQQVTLRCSSQSGHNTVSWYQQALGQGPQFIFQYYREEENGRGNFPPRFSGLQFPNYSSELNVNALELDDSALYLCASSLGTGVSTNEKLFFGSGTQLSVL.

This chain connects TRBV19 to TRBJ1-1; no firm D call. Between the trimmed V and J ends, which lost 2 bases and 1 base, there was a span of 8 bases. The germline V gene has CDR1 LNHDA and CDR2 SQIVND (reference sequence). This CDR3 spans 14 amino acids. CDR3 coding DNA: TGTGCCAGTAGTATATGGCGACAGAACACTGAAGCTTTCTTT. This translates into CASSIWRQNTEAFF.

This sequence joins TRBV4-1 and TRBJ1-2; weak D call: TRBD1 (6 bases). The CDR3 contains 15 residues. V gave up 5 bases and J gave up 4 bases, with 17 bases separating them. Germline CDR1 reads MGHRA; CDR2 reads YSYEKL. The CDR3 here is CASSLAQADSYGYTF. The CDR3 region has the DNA TGCGCCAGCAGCTTAGCGCAAGCGGACAGCTATGGCTACACCTTC.

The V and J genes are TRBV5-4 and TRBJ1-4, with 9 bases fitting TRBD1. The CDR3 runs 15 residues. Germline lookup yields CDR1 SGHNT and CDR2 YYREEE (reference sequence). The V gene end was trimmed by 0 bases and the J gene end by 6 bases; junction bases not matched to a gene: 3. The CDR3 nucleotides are TGTGCCAGCAGCTTGGCCCGGGACAGGGATGAAAAACTGTTTTTT. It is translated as CASSLARDRDEKLFF.

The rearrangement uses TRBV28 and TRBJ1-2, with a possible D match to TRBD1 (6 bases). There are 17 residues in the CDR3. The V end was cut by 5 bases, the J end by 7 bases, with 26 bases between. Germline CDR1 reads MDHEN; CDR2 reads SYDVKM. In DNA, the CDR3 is TGTGCCAGCAGTACCGCCATTTTGGGACACCAACGGGGTGGCTACACCTTC. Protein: CASSTAILGHQRGGYTF.

In nucleotides, the CDR3 is TGCGCCAGCAGCCAAGTGAATGCGGGGAGCAATCAGCCCCAGCATTTT. Translated: CASSQVNAGSNQPQHF. The gene calls are TRBV4-1 and TRBJ1-5, with D unclear. Trimming shortened V by 1 base and J by 1 base, and 11 bases separated the two germline ends. There are 16 residues in the CDR3. Germline assignment: CDR1 MGHRA and CDR2 YSYEKL.

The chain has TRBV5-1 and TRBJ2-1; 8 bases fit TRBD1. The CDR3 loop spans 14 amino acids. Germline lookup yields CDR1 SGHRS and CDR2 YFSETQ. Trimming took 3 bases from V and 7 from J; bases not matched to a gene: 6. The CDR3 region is CASSSQTGGNEQFF. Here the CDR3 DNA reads TGCGCCAGCAGCTCCCAAACAGGGGGAAATGAGCAGTTCTTC.

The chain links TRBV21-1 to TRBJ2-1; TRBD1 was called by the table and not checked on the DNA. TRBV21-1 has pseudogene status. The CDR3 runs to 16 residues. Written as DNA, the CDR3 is TGTGCCAGCAGCAAACGCGAGGGACAGGGCCACAATGAGCAGTTCTTC. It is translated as CASSKREGQGHNEQFF.

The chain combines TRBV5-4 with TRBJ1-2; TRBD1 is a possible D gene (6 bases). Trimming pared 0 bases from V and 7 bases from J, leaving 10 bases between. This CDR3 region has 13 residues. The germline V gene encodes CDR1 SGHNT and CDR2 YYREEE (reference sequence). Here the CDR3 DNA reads TGTGCCAGCAGCTTGGCTACAGGGCCTGGCTACACCTTC. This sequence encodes CASSLATGPGYTF.

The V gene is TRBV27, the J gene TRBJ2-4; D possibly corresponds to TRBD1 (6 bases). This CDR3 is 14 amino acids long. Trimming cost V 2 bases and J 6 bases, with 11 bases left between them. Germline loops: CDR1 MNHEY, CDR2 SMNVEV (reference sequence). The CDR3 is CASSLPRGRNIQYF. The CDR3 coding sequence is TGTGCCAGCAGTTTACCCAGGGGAAGAAACATTCAGTACTTC.

The CDR3 DNA reads TGTGCCAGCAGGCCGGGACAGGGCCCAGATACGCAGTATTTT. Its protein product is CASRPGQGPDTQYF. This chain connects TRBV4-2 to TRBJ2-3, with 9 bases identical to TRBD1. Germline trimming cut 6 bases from V and 4 bases from J; bases unmatched to any gene: 5. The CDR3 contains 14 residues. Germline lookup yields CDR1 LGHNA and CDR2 YNFKEQ.